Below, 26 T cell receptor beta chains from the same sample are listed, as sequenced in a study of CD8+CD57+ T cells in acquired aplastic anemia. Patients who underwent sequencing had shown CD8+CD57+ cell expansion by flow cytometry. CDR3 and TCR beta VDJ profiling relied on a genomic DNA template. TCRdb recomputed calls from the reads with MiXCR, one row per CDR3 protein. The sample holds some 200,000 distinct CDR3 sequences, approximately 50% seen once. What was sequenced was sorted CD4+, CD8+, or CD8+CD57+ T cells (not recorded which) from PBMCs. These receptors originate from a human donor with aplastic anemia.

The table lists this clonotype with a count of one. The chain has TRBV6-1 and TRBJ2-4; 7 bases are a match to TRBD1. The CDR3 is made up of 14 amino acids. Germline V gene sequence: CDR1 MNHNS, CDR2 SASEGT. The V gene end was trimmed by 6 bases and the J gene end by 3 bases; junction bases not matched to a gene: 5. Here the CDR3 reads CASRKGQNKNIQYF. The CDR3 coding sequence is TGTGCCAGCAGAAAGGGACAGAACAAAAACATTCAGTACTTC.

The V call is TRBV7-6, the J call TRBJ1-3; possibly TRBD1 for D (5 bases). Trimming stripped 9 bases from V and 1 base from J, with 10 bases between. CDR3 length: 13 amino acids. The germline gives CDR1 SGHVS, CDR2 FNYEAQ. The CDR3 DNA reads TGTGCCAGTATGGGGGGGTCTGGAAACACCATATATTTT. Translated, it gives CASMGGSGNTIYF.

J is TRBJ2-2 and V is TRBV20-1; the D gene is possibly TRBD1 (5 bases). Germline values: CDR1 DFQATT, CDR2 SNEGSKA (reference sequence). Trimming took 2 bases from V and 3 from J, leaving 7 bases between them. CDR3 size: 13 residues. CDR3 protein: CSARPRDTGELFF. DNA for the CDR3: TGCAGTGCTAGACCCAGGGACACCGGGGAGCTGTTTTTT.

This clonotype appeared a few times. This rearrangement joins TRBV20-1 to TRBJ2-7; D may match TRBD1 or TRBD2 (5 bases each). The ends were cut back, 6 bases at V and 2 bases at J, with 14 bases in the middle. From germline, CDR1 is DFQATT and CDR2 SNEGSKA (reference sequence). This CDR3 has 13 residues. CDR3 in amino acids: CSARRDQPYEQYF. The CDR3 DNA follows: TGCAGTGCCCGACGGGACCAACCCTACGAGCAGTACTTC.

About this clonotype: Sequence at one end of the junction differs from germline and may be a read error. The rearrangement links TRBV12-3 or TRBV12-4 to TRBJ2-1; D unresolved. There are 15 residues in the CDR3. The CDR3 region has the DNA TGTGCCAGCAGTTTATTTGGCGGCTCCCACAATGAGCAGTTCTTC. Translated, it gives CASSLFGGSHNEQFF.

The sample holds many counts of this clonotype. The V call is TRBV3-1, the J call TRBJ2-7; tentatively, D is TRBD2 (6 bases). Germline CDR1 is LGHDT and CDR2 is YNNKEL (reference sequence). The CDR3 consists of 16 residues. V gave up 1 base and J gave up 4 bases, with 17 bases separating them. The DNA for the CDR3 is TGTGCCAGCAGCCAAGGAATTGGGCCTCGGGGGTACGAGCAGTACTTC. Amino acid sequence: CASSQGIGPRGYEQYF.

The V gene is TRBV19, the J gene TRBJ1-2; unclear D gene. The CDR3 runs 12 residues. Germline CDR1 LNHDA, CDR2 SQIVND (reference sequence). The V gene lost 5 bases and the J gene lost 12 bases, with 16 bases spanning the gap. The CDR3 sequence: CASSQSRAGNTF. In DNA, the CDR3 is TGTGCCAGTAGTCAATCAAGGGCGGGAAACACCTTC.

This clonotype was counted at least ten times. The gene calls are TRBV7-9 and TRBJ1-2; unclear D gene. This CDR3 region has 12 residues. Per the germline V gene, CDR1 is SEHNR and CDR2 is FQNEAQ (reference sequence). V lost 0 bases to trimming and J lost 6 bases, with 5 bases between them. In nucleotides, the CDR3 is TGTGCCAGCAGCTTAGCTGGGGATGGCTACACCTTC. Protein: CASSLAGDGYTF.

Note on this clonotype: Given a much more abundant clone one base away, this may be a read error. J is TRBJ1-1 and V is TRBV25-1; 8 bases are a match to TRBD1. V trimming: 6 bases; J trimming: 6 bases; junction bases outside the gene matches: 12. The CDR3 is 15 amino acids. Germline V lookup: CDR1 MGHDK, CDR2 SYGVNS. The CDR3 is CASSSGWDRISEAFF. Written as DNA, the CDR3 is TGTGCCAGCAGCTCTGGGTGGGACAGGATCTCTGAAGCTTTCTTT.

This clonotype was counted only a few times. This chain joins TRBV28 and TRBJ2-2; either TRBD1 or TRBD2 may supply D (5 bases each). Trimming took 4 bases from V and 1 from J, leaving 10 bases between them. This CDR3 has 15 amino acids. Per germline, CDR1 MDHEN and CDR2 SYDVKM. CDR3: CASSSPGRNTGELFF. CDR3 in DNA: TGTGCCAGCAGTTCGCCGGGACGGAACACCGGGGAGCTGTTTTTT.

In DNA, the CDR3 is TGTGCCAGTCGAAGACAGGACAATTCACCCCTCCACTTT. Translated, it gives CASRRQDNSPLHF. The chain uses TRBV19 and TRBJ1-6, with a weak D call TRBD1 (6 bases). CDR1 LNHDA and CDR2 SQIVND come from the germline V gene (reference sequence). The CDR3 runs to 13 residues. V lost 8 bases and J 7 bases, leaving 12 bases between the germline ends.

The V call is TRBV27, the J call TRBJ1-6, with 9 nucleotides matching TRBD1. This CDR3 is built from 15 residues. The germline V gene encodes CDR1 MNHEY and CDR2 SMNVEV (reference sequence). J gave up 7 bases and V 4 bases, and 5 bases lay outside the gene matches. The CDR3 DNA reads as TGTGCCAGCAGTTCCGGGACAGGGTGGAATTCACCCCTCCACTTT. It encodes CASSSGTGWNSPLHF.

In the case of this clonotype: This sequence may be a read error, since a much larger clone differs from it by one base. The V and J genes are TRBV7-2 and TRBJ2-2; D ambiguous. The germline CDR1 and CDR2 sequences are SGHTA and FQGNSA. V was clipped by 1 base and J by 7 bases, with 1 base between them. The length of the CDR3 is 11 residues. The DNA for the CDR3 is TGTGCCAGCAGCTTAGACGGGGAGCTGTTTTTT. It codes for CASSLDGELFF.

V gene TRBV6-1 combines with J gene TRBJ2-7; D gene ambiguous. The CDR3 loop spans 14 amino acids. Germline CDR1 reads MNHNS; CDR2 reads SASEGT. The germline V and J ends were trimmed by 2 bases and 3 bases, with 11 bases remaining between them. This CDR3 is CASSERTKVYEQYF. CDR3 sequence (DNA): TGTGCCAGCAGTGAACGGACCAAGGTCTACGAGCAGTACTTC.

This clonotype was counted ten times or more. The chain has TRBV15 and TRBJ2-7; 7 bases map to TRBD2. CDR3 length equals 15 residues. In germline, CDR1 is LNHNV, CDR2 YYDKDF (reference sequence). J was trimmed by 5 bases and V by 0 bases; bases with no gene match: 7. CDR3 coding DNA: TGTGCCACCAGCAGAGAGCGGGAGATGTTTAACGAGCAGTACTTC. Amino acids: CATSREREMFNEQYF.

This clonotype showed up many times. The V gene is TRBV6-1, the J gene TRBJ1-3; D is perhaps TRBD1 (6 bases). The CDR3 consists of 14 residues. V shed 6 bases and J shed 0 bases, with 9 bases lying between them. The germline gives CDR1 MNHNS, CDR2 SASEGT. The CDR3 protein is CASSRDNSGNTIYF. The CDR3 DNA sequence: TGTGCCAGCAGCCGGGACAACTCTGGAAACACCATATATTTT.

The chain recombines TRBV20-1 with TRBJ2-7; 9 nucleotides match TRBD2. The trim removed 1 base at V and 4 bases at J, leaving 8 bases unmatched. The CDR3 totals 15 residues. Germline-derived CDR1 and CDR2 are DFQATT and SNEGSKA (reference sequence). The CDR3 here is CSARGDSGSGYEQYF. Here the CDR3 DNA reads TGCAGTGCTAGAGGGGATAGCGGGAGTGGGTACGAGCAGTACTTC.

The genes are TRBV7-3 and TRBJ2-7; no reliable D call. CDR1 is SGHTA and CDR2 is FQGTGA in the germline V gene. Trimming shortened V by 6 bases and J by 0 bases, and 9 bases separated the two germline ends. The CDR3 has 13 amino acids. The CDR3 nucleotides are TGTGCCAGCAGTCCCCATCCCTCCTACGAGCAGTACTTC. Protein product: CASSPHPSYEQYF.

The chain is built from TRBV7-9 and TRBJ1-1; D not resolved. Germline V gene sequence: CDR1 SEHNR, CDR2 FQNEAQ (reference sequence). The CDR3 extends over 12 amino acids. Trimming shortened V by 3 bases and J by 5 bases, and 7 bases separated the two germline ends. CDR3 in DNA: TGTGCCAGCAGCTTGCAGGAGACTGAAGCTTTCTTT. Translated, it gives CASSLQETEAFF.

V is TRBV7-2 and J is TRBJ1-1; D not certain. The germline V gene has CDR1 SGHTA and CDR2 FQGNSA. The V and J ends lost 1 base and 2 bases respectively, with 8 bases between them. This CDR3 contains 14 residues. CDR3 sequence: CASSLDSFNTEAFF. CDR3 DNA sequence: TGTGCCAGCAGCTTAGACAGTTTCAACACTGAAGCTTTCTTT.

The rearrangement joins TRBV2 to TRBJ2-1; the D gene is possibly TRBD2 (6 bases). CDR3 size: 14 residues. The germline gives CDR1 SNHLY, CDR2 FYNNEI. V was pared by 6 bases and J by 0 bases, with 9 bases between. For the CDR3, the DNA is TGTGCCAGCAGATTCGGGAGCTCCTACAATGAGCAGTTCTTC. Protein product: CASRFGSSYNEQFF.

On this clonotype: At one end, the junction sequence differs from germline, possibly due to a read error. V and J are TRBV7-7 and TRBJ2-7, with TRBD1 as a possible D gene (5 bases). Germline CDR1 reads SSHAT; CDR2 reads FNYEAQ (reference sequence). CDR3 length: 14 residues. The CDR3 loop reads CASSIRETWAEQYF. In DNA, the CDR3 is TGTGCTAGCAGCATCAGGGAAACTTGGGCCGAGCAGTACTTC.

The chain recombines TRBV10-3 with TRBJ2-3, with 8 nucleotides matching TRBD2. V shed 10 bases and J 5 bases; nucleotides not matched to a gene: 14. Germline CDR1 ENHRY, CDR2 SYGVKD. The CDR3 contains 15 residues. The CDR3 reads CASSLARREEDTQYF. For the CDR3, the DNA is TGTGCCAGCAGCTTAGCTCGGCGGGAGGAAGATACGCAGTATTTT.

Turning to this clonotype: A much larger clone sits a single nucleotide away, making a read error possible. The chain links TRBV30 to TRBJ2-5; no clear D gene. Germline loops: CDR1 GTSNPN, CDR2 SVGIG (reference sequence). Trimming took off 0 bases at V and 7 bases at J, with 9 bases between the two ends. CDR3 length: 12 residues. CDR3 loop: CAWSVEPGTQYF. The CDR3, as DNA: TGTGCCTGGAGTGTAGAACCGGGGACCCAGTACTTC.

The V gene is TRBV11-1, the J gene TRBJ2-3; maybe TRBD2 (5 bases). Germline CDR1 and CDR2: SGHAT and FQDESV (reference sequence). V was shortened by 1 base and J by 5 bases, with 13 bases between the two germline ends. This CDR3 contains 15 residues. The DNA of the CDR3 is TGTGCCAGCAGCTTAGATACGCCGGGGTTAGATACGCAGTATTTT. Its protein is CASSLDTPGLDTQYF.

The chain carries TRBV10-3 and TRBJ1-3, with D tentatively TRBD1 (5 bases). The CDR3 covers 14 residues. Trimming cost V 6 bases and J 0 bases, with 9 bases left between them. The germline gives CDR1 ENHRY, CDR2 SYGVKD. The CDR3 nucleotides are TGTGCCATCAGGGACACTACCTCTGGAAACACCATATATTTT. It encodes CAIRDTTSGNTIYF.